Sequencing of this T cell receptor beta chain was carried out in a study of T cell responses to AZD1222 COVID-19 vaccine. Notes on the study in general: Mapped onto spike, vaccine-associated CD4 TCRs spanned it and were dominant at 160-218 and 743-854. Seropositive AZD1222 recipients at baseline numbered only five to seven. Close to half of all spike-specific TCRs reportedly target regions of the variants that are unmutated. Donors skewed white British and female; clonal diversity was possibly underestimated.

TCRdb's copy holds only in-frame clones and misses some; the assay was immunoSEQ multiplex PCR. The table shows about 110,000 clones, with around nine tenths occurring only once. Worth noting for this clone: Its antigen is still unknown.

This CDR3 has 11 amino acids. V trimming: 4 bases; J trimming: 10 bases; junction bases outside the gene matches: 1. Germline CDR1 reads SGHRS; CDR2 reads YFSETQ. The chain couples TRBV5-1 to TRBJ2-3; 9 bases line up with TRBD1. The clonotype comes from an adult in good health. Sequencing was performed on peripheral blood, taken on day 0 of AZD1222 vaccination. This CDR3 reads CASSRDRAQYF. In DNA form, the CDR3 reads TGCGCCAGCAGCCGGGACAGGGCGCAGTATTTT. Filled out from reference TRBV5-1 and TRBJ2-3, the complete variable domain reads KAGVTQTPRYLIKTRGQQVTLSCSPISGHRSVSWYQQTPGQGLQFLFEYFSETQRNKGNFPGRFSGRQFSNSRSEMNVSTLELGDSALYLCASSRDRAQYFGPGTRLTVL.